This T cell receptor beta chain came from a study of T cell responses to AZD1222 COVID-19 vaccine. Study-level results: White British people made up most donors, females outnumbered males, and clonal diversity was possibly underestimated. Across the whole spike, CD4 TCRs peaked at regions 160-218 and 743-854. The number of AZD1222 recipients seropositive at baseline was only six.

TCRdb keeps only in-frame clones here, not all; method: immunoSEQ multiplex PCR. The sample yields fewer than 250,000 clones, around 93% seen once. This CDR3 is 14 amino acids long. J gave up 4 bases and V 4 bases, and 8 bases lay outside the gene matches. Germline V gene data show CDR1 as GTSNPN and CDR2 as SVGIG (reference sequence). For this clone: Its matching antigen is unknown.

The sequence was obtained from an adult in good health. The sequencing used peripheral blood, collected on day 0 of MenACWY control vaccination. This chain uses TRBV30 with TRBJ1-1; 8 bases fit TRBD1. The CDR3 protein is CAWKRTGSGTEAFF. The CDR3 DNA reads as TGTGCCTGGAAAAGGACAGGGTCGGGCACTGAAGCTTTCTTT.